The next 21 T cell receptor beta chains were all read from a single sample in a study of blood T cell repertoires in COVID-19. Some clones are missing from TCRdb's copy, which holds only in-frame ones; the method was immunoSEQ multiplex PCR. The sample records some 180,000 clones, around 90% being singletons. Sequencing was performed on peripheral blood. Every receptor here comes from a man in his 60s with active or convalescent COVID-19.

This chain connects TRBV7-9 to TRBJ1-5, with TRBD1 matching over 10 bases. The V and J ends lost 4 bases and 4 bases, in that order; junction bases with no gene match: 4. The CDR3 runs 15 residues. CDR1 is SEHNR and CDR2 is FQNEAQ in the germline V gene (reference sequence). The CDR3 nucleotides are TGTGCCAGCAGCTCGACAGGGGGCGGGAATCAGCCCCAGCATTTT. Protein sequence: CASSSTGGGNQPQHF.

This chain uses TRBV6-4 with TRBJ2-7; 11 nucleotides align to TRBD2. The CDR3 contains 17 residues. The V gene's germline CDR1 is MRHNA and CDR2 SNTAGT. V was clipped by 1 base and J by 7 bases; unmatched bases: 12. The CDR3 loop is CASSDFMKGSGGVEQYF. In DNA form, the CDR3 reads TGTGCCAGCAGTGACTTCATGAAAGGTAGCGGGGGGGTAGAGCAGTACTTC.

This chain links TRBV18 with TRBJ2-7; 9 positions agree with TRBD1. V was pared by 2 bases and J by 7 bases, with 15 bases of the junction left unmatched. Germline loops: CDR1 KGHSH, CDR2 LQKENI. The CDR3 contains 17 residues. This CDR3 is CASSPRLLRTGEEEQYF. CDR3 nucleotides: TGTGCCAGCTCACCAAGGTTACTAAGGACAGGGGAAGAAGAGCAGTACTTC.

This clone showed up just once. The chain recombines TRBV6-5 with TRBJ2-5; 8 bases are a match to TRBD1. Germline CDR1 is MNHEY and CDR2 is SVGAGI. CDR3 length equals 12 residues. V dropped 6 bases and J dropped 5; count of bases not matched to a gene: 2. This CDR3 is CASSRDRETQYF. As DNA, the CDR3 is TGTGCCAGCAGCCGGGACAGGGAGACCCAGTACTTC.

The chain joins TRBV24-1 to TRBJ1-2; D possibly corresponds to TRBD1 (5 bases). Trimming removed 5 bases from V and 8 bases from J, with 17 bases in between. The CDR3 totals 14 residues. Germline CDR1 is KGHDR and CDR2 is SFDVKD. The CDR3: CATSAHGAGIGYTF. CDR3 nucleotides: TGTGCCACCAGTGCTCATGGGGCCGGAATCGGCTACACCTTC.

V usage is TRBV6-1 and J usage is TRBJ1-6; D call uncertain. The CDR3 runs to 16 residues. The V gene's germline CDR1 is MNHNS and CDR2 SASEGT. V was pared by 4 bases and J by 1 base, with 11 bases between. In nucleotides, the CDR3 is TGTGCCAGCAGTGCTGGTAGCGCGTCCTATAATTCACCCCTCCACTTT. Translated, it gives CASSAGSASYNSPLHF.

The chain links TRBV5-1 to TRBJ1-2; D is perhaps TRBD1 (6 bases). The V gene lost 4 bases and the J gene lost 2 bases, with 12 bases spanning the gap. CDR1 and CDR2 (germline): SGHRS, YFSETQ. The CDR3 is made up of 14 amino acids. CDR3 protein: CASSPQGQNYGYTF. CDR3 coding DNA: TGCGCCAGCAGCCCCCAGGGACAAAACTATGGCTACACCTTC. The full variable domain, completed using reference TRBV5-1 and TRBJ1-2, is KAGVTQTPRYLIKTRGQQVTLSCSPISGHRSVSWYQQTPGQGLQFLFEYFSETQRNKGNFPGRFSGRQFSNSRSEMNVSTLELGDSALYLCASSPQGQNYGYTFGSGTRLTVV.

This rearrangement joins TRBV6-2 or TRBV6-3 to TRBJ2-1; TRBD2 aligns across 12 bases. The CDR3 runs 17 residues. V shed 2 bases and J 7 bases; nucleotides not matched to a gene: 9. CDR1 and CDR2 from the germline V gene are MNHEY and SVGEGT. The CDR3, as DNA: TGTGCCAGCAGTTACCTCATCCTAGCGGGGGGGTGGAATGAGCAGTTCTTC. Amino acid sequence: CASSYLILAGGWNEQFF.

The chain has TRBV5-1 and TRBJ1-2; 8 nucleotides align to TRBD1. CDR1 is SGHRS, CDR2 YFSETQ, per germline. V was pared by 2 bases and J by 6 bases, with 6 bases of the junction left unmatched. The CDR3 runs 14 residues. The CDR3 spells CASSFQGAGDGYTF. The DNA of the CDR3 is TGCGCCAGCAGCTTCCAGGGGGCGGGCGATGGCTACACCTTC.

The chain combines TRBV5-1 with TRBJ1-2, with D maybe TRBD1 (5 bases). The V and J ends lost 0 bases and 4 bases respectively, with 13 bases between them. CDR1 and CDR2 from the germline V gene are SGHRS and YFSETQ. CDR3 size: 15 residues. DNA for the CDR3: TGCGCCAGCAGCTTGGATAAGGGGCGCTTCTATGGCTACACCTTC. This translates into CASSLDKGRFYGYTF.

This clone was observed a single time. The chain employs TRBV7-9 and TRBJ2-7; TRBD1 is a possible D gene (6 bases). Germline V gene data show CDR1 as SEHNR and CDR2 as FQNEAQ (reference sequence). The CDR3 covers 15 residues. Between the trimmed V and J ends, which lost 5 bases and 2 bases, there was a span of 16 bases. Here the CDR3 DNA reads TGTGCCAGCAGCCCCCCTCGGACAGAAACCTACGAGCAGTACTTC. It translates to CASSPPRTETYEQYF.

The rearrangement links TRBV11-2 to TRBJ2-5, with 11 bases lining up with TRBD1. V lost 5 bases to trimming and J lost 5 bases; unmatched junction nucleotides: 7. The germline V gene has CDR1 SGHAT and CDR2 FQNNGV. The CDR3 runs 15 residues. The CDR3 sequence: CASSPWTGGAETQYF. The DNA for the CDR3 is TGTGCCAGCAGCCCCTGGACAGGGGGCGCGGAGACCCAGTACTTC.

The CDR3 sequence is CASSKEPGQGAPDTQYF. In DNA, the CDR3 is TGCGCCAGCAGCAAGGAACCGGGACAGGGGGCCCCAGATACGCAGTATTTT. V is TRBV5-1 and J is TRBJ2-3, with TRBD1 identical over 12 bases. With V trimmed by 4 bases and J by 4 bases, 10 bases remained unmatched. The CDR3 consists of 17 residues. Germline V gene lookup returns CDR1 SGHRS and CDR2 YFSETQ.

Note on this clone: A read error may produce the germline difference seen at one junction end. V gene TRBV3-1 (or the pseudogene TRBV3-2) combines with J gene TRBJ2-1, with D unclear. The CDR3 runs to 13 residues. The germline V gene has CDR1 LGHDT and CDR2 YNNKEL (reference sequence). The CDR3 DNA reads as TGTGCCAGCAGCCAAGTTTCCCCCCCCGCGCCGATCTTC. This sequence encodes CASSQVSPPAPIF.

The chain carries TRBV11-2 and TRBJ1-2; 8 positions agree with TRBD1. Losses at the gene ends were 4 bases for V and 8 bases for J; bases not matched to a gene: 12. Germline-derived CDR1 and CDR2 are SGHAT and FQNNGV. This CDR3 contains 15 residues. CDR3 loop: CASSSGVGQGRGYTF. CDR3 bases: TGTGCCAGCAGCTCAGGCGTCGGACAGGGTCGAGGCTACACCTTC.

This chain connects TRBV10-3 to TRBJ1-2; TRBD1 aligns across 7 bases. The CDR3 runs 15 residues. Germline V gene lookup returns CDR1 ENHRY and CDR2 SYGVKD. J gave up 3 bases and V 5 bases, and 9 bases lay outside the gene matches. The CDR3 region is CAISTQGDRDYGYTF. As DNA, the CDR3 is TGTGCCATCAGTACTCAGGGGGACAGAGACTATGGCTACACCTTC.

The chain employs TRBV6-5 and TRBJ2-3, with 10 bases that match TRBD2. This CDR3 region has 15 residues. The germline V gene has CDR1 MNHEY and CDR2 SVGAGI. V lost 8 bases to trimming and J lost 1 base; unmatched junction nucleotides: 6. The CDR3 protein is CASQSGGAGTDTQYF. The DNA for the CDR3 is TGTGCCAGCCAAAGCGGGGGGGCTGGCACAGATACGCAGTATTTT.

CDR3 DNA: TGCGCCAGCAGCTCGGGACAGGGTTGGTATAATTCACCCCTCCACTTT. As protein: CASSSGQGWYNSPLHF. The chain has TRBV5-1 and TRBJ1-6; 9 nucleotides match TRBD1. Germline CDR1 reads SGHRS; CDR2 reads YFSETQ. V shed 3 bases and J 4 bases; nucleotides not matched to a gene: 5. The length of the CDR3 is 16 residues.

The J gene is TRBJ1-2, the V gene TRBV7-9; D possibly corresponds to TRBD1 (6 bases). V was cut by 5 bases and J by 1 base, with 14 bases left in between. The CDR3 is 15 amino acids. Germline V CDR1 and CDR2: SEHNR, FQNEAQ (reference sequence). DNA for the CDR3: TGTGCCAGCAGCCCTCCCCGGACAGATAACTATGGCTACACCTTC. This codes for CASSPPRTDNYGYTF.

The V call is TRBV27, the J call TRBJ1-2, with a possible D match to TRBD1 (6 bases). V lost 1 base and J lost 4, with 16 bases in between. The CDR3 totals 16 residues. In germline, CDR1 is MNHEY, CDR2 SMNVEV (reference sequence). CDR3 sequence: CASSLLGTQGSYGYTF. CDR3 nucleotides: TGTGCCAGCAGTTTATTGGGGACACAGGGTAGCTATGGCTACACCTTC.

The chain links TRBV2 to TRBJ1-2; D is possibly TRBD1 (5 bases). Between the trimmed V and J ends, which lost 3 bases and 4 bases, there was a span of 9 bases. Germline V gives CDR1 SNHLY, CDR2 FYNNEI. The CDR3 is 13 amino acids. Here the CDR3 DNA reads TGTGCCAGCAGTGACAGGGAAACCTATGGCTACACCTTC. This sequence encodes CASSDRETYGYTF. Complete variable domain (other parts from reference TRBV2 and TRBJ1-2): EPEVTQTPSHQVTQMGQEVILRCVPISNHLYFYWYRQILGQKVEFLVSFYNNEISEKSEIFDDQFSVERPDGSNFTLKIRSTKLEDSAMYFCASSDRETYGYTFGSGTRLTVV.